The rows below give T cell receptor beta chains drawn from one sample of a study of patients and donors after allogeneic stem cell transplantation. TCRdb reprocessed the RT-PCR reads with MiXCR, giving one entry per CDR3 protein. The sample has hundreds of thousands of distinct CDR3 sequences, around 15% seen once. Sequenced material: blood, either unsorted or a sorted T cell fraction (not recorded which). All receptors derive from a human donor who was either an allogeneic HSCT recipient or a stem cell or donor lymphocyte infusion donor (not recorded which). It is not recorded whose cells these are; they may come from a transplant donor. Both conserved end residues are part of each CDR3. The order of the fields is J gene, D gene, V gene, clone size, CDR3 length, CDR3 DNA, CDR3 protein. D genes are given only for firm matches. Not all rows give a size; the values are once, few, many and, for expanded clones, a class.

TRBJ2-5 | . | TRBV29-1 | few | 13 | TGCAGCACCCGACAGATCGCAGGGGAGACCCAGTACTTC | CSTRQIAGETQYF
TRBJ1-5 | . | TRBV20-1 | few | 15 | TGCAGTGCTACCCCCGCTCGGGGTGGCAATCAGCCCCAGCATTTT | CSATPARGGNQPQHF
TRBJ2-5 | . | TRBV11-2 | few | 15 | TGTGCCAGCAGCTTAGGGCAGGGAAGGATAGAGACCCAGTACTTC | CASSLGQGRIETQYF
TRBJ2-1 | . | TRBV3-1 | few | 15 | TGTGCCAGCAGCCAAGGAAGGCGGAAATACAATGAGCAGTTCTTC | CASSQGRRKYNEQFF
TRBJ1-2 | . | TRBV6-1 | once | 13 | TGTGCCAGCAGTGAAGAGTTCCGGGGACGCTACACCTTC | CASSEEFRGRYTF
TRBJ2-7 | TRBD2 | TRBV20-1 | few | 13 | TGCAGTGCGGTTAGCGGGGAGTCCTACGAGCAGTACTTC | CSAVSGESYEQYF
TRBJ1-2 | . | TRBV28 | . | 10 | TGTGCCAGCAGCGGAAGGGGCTACACCTTC | CASSGRGYTF
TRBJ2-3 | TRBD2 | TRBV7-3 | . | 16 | TGTGCCAGCAGCATCGGGACTAGCGGGGGCCCAGATACGCAGTATTTT | CASSIGTSGGPDTQYF
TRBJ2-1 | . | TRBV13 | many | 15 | TGTGCCAGCAGAGATACAGTCAGCTCCTACAATGAGCAGTTCTTC | CASRDTVSSYNEQFF
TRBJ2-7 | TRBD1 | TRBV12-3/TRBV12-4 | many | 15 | TGTGCCAGCAGTCCTGGGGACAGGGGATTTTACGAGCAGTACTTC | CASSPGDRGFYEQYF
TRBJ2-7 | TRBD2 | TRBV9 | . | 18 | TGTGCCAGCAGCGTAGGAGGAGGTAGCGGGGGCCCACCCTACGAGCAGTACTTC | CASSVGGGSGGPPYEQYF
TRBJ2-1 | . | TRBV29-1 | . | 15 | TGCAGCGTTGAAGATCTGAGGGGGACCTACAATGAGCAGTTCTTC | CSVEDLRGTYNEQFF
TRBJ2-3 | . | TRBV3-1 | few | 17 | TGTGCCAGCAGCCAAGATTGGCGGCGACCGAGCACAGATACGCAGTATTTT | CASSQDWRRPSTDTQYF
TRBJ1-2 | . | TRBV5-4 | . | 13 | TGTGCCAGCAGCTTGGGACCAATCTATGGCTACACCTTC | CASSLGPIYGYTF
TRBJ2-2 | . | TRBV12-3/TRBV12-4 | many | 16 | TGTGCCAGCAGTTTAGCCGGGACACTGAACACCGGGGAGCTGTTTTTT | CASSLAGTLNTGELFF
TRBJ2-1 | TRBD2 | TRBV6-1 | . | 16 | TGTGCCAGCAGGGGACTAGTAGGGATGTACTACAATGAGCAGTTCTTC | CASRGLVGMYYNEQFF
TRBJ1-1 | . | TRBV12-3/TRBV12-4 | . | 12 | TGTGCCAGCAGTTTACCGCAGGGGGAAGCTTTCTTT | CASSLPQGEAFF
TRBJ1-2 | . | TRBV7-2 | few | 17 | TGTGCCAGCAGCTCCCCTCCAGGAGTGATGACGGGTTATGGCTACACCTTC | CASSSPPGVMTGYGYTF
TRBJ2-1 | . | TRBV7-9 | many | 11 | TGTGCCAGCAGCTCTTTGGGTGAGCAGTTCTTC | CASSSLGEQFF
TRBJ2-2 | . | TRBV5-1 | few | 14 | TGCGCCAGCAGCCGAGACACGTTCACCGGGGAGCTGTTTTTT | CASSRDTFTGELFF
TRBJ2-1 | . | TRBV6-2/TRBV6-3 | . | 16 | TGTGCCAGCAGTTCCGCCCGATATAGCTCCTACAATGAGCAGTTCTTC | CASSSARYSSYNEQFF
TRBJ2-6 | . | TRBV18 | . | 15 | TGTGCCAGCTCCCCTACTTCCTCTGGGGCCAACGTCCTGACTTTC | CASSPTSSGANVLTF
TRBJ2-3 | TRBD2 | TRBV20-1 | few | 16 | TGCAGTGCTAGTGTGTTGGCGGGGGGGCCGGGAGATACGCAGTATTTT | CSASVLAGGPGDTQYF
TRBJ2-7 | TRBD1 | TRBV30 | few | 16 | TGTGCCTGGCGGAGTGTAACGGGACAGGGCTCCTACGAGCAGTACTTC | CAWRSVTGQGSYEQYF
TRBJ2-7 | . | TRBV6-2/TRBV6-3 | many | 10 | TGTGCCAGCAGTGATTACGAGCAGTACTTC | CASSDYEQYF
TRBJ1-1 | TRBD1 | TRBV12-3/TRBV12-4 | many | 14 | TGTGCCAGCAGTTTACTAGGGGGCGGCACTGAAGCTTTCTTT | CASSLLGGGTEAFF
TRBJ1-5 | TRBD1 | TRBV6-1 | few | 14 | TGTGCCAGCAAGGGGGCCTATAGCAATCAGCCCCAGCATTTT | CASKGAYSNQPQHF
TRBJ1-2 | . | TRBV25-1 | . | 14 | TGTGCCAGCAGTGAGGGGGCCCTGGAAAGGGGCTACACCTTC | CASSEGALERGYTF
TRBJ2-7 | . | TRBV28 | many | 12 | TGTGCCAGCAGTCGCCAATTCTACGAGCAGTACTTC | CASSRQFYEQYF
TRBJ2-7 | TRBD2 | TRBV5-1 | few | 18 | TGCGCCAGCAGCTTAGGCGGTGTGAAGACTAGCGGAAACTACGAGCAGTACTTC | CASSLGGVKTSGNYEQYF
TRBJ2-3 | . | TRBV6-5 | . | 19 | TGTGCCAGCAGTTACTCGAAATTAGGGGTCACTAAGGGCACAGATACGCAGTATTTT | CASSYSKLGVTKGTDTQYF
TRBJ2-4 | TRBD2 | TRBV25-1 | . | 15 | TGTGCCAGCAGTGAATTCCGGGGGGGCCTAAACATTCAGTACTTC | CASSEFRGGLNIQYF
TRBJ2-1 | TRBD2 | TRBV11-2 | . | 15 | TGTGCCAGCAGTCGTGGGACTAGCGGGCTTAATGAGCAGTTCTTC | CASSRGTSGLNEQFF
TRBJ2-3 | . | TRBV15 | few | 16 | TGTGCCACCAGCAGAGACGGTAGTCCTAACACAGATACGCAGTATTTT | CATSRDGSPNTDTQYF
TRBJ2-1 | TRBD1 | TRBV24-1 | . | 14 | TGTGCCACCAGCAACAGGGGGCGGTACAATGAGCAGTTCTTC | CATSNRGRYNEQFF
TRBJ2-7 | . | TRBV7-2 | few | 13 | TGTGCCAGCAGCTTAGGGGGGGCTCTCGAGCAGTACTTC | CASSLGGALEQYF
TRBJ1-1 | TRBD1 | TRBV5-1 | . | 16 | TGCGCCAGCAGCTTCAGGGGGCGGAGGACGAACACTGAAGCTTTCTTT | CASSFRGRRTNTEAFF
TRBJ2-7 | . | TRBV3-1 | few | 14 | TGTGCCAGCAGCCAACAGGGGGGGGCCTACGAGCAGTACTTC | CASSQQGGAYEQYF
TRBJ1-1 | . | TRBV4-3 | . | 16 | TGCGCCAGCAGCCAAGACCTCAGGTGGATGAACACTGAAGCTTTCTTT | CASSQDLRWMNTEAFF
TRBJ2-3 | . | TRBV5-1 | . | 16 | TGCGCCAGCAGCTTGTTAGGGGGAGGATCCCCAGATACGCAGTATTTT | CASSLLGGGSPDTQYF
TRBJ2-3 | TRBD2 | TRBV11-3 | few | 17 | TGTGCCAGCAGCCCCGGGACTAGCGGGAGGGCTGCAGATACGCAGTATTTT | CASSPGTSGRAADTQYF
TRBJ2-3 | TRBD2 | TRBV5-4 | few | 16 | TGTGCCAGCAGCTCATTATTAAGCGGGAGCCGGGATACGCAGTATTTT | CASSSLLSGSRDTQYF
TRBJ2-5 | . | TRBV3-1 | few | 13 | TGTGCCAGCAGCCCTTCATACACCGGGCCTCAGTACTTC | CASSPSYTGPQYF
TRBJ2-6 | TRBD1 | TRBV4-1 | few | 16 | TGCGCCAGCAGACACGGACAGGGGTCTGGGGCCAACGTCCTGACTTTC | CASRHGQGSGANVLTF
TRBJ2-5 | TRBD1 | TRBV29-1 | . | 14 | TGCAGCGTTGAAACCGGGACAGGGGTAGAGACCCAGTACTTC | CSVETGTGVETQYF
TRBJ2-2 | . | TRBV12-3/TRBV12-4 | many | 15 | TGTGCCAGCAGTTTTGGGGGGGCAAACACCGGGGAGCTGTTTTTT | CASSFGGANTGELFF
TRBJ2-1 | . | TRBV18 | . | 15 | TGTGCCAGCTCACCGGTACTGAACGCAGACAATGAGCAGTTCTTC | CASSPVLNADNEQFF
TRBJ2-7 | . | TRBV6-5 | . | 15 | TGTGCCAGCAGCTATTCGACGGGGTTCTCCTACGAGCAGTACTTC | CASSYSTGFSYEQYF
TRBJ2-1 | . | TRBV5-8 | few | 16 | TGTGCCAGCAGCTTGGCGTCACGGGACTTCTACAATGAGCAGTTCTTC | CASSLASRDFYNEQFF
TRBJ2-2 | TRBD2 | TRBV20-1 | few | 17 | TGCAGTGCTACAGAACTAGCGGGGGGGCCTAACACCGGGGAGCTGTTTTTT | CSATELAGGPNTGELFF
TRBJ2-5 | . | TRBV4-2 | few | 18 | TGTGCCAGCAGCCAAGATAGCGCAGGGAAGACTATCCAAGAGACCCAGTACTTC | CASSQDSAGKTIQETQYF
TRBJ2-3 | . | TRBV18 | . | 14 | TGTGCCAGCTCCCGGGTAGGCCCCCCGGATACGCAGTATTTT | CASSRVGPPDTQYF
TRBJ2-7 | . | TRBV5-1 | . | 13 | TGCGCCAGCAGCACCCCCGGTGGAACCGAGCAGTACTTC | CASSTPGGTEQYF
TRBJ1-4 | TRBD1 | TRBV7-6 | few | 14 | TGTGCCAGCAGCCGGGACAGGGGGTACGAAAAACTGTTTTTT | CASSRDRGYEKLFF